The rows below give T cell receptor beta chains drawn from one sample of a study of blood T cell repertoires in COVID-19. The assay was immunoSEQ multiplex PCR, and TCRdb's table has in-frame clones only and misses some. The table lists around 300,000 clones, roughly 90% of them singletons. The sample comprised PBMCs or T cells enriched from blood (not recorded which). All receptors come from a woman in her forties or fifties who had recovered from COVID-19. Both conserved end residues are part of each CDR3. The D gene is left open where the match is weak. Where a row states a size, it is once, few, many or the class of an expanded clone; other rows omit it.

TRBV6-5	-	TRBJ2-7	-	TGTGCCAGCAGTTCCGACAGGTTCTACGAGCAGTACTTC	CASSSDRFYEQYF
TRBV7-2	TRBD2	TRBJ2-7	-	TGTGCCAGCAGCTTCTCAGCGGGAGCGCACTACGAGCAGTACTTC	CASSFSAGAHYEQYF
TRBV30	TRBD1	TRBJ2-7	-	TGTGCCTGGGATAAGGGACAGGGGTGGCCCGAGCAGTACTTC	CAWDKGQGWPEQYF
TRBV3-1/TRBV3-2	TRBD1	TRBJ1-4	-	TGTGCCAGCAGCCATGGCCACAGGGGGCCGTCTAATGAAAAACTGTTTTTT	CASSHGHRGPSNEKLFF
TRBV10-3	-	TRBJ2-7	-	TGTGCCATCAGTGAGGACGGACAGTGGCAGTACTTC	CAISEDGQWQYF
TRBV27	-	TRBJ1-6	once	TGTGCCAGCAGTCCCCTAACACCGACAGGATATAATTCACCCCTCCACTTT	CASSPLTPTGYNSPLHF
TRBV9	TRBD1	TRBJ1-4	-	TGTGCCAGCAGCGGAGGCACAGGGGGCGAAAAACTGTTTTTT	CASSGGTGGEKLFF
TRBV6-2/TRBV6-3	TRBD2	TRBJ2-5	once	TGTGCCAGCAGCCGAGGGGGACTAGCGGGAGTTCGGCAAGAGACCCAGTACTTC	CASSRGGLAGVRQETQYF
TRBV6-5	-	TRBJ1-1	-	TGTGCCAGCAGTAACAAGGGGTGGGTCGCTGAAGCTTTCTTT	CASSNKGWVAEAFF
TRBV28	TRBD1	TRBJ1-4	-	TGTGCCAGCAGCCTCCCACTGACAGGGGCGGCTAATGAAAAACTGTTTTTT	CASSLPLTGAANEKLFF
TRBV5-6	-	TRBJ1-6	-	TGTGCCAGCAGCTTCGGCCAGGTTGGCTCCTATAATTCACCCCTCCACTTT	CASSFGQVGSYNSPLHF
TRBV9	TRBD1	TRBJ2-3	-	TGTGCCAGCAGCGCCGGGACAGTTCCTGGCACAGATACGCAGTATTTT	CASSAGTVPGTDTQYF
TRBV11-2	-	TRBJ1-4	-	TGTGCCAGCAGCCAGCTCAACGGGATAACTAATGAAAAACTGTTTTTT	CASSQLNGITNEKLFF
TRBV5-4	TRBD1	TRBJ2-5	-	TGTGCCAGCAGCCCCGCCCCCCAGGGGGCGGGAGAGACCCAGTACTTC	CASSPAPQGAGETQYF
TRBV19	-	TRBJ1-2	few	TGTGCCAGTAGTAGAAGCGAGGCCTATGGCTACACCTTC	CASSRSEAYGYTF
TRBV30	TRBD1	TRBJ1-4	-	TGTGCCTGGGAGGACAGGACGGAAAAACTGTTTTTT	CAWEDRTEKLFF
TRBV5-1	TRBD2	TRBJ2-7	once	TGCGCCAGCAGCTTGGAACTAGCGGGAGGCCCCTACGAGCAGTACTTC	CASSLELAGGPYEQYF
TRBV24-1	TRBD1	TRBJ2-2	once	TGTGCCACCGGCACCGGCCTACCCGTCTTACAGGGGTCCGGGGAGCTGTTTTTT	CATGTGLPVLQGSGELFF
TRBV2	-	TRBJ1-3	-	TGTGCCAGCAGTGCCCGAGGATCTGGAAACACCATATATTTT	CASSARGSGNTIYF
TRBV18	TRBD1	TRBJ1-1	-	TGTGCCAGCTCCACCGGTAGGGACAGGGGGCCCGGTGAAGCTTTCTTT	CASSTGRDRGPGEAFF
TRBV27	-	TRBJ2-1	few	TGTGCCAGCCAGGGGGTGGTGTCGGGGGACAATGAGCAGTTCTTC	CASQGVVSGDNEQFF
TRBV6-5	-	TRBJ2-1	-	TGTGCCAGCAGACCCACCCTAAGCTCCTACAATGAGCAGTTCTTC	CASRPTLSSYNEQFF
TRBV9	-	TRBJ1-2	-	TGTGCCAGCAGCACACAGGGCCCCTATGGCTACACCTTC	CASSTQGPYGYTF
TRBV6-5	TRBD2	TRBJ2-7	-	TGTGCCAGCAGTTCCTGGACTAGCGGGAGCTACGAGCAGTACTTC	CASSSWTSGSYEQYF
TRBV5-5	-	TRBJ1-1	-	TGTGCCAGCAGCCGTTCGACTATGATGAACACTGAAGCTTTCTTT	CASSRSTMMNTEAFF
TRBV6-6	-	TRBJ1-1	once	TGTGCCAGCAGGCGGGACGGAAACACTGAAGCTTTCTTT	CASRRDGNTEAFF
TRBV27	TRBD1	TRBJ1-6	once	TGTGCCAGCAGACCCGACAGGGAGAGGGGCCTGAATTCACCCCTCCACTTT	CASRPDRERGLNSPLHF
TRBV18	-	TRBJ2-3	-	TGTGCCAGCTCAATAGACAGTGCGAGTACGGCCGGCACAGATACGCAGTATTTT	CASSIDSASTAGTDTQYF
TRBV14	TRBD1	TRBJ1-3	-	TGTGCCAGCAGCACGGGACAGGGGTATGGAAACACCATATATTTT	CASSTGQGYGNTIYF
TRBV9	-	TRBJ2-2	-	TGTGCCAGCAGCGTAGCGGGATCGAACACCGGGGAGCTGTTTTTT	CASSVAGSNTGELFF
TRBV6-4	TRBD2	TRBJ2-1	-	TGTGCCAGCAGGGTCATGGCGGGAGGGGCTGAGCAGTTCTTC	CASRVMAGGAEQFF
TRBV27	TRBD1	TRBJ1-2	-	TGTGCCAGCAGTTACAGGGGAATCTATGGCTACACCTTC	CASSYRGIYGYTF
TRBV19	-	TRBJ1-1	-	TGTGCCAGTAGTATATCTCCCGCGGCCCGCACTAGTGCTGAAGCTTTCTTT	CASSISPAARTSAEAFF